What follows are 12 T cell receptor beta chains derived from one specimen sequenced in a study of CD8+ T cells in alopecia areata. Following extraction, RNA underwent reverse transcription to cDNA, which served as the sequencing template. The assay was immunoSEQ multiplex PCR, and TCRdb's table has in-frame clones only and misses some. The sample yields roughly 140,000 clones, roughly half seen once. Sequenced material: CD4+ T cells sorted from blood, taken at week 0. The receptors originated from a human donor with alopecia areata.

The chain combines TRBV7-8 with TRBJ2-1; no reliable D call. The CDR3 spans 15 residues. CDR1 is SGHVS, CDR2 FQNEAQ, per germline. Trimming took 0 bases from V and 4 from J, leaving 10 bases between them. This chain's CDR3 is CASSLASSPYNEQFF. The CDR3 nucleotides are TGTGCCAGCAGCTTAGCCAGCAGCCCTTACAATGAGCAGTTCTTC.

The J gene is TRBJ1-1, the V gene TRBV10-3; D is perhaps TRBD1 (5 bases). V gave up 4 bases and J gave up 2 bases, with 11 bases separating them. The V gene's germline CDR1 is ENHRY and CDR2 SYGVKD. The CDR3 is 14 amino acids. The CDR3 sequence: CAISGRGRNTEAFF. The CDR3 DNA reads as TGTGCCATCAGTGGTAGGGGCCGTAACACTGAAGCTTTCTTT.

Only one count was recorded for this clone. The chain employs TRBV29-1 and TRBJ1-5; the D gene is possibly TRBD1 (6 bases). The germline V gene encodes CDR1 SQVTM and CDR2 ANQGSEA. The CDR3 extends over 12 amino acids. V was cut by 7 bases and J by 4 bases, with 11 bases left in between. The CDR3, as DNA: TGCAGCGCCGCGGACAGAAATCAGCCCCAGCATTTT. This codes for CSAADRNQPQHF.

V usage is TRBV23-1 and J usage is TRBJ1-2; D unclear. TRBV23-1 is an ORF, and what it does is uncertain. V lost 7 bases, J lost 10 bases, and 13 bases lay in between. The length of the CDR3 is 11 residues. This chain's CDR3 is CASIHKKAYTF. The CDR3 DNA reads as TGCGCCAGCATCCACAAGAAAGCCTACACCTTC.

The sample holds a few counts of this clone. The V call is TRBV5-4, the J call TRBJ2-5, with 13 bases that match TRBD2. With 0 bases clipped from V and 7 bases from J, the junction kept 6 bases outside the gene matches. Germline V gene data show CDR1 as SGHNT and CDR2 as YYREEE (reference sequence). CDR3 length: 16 amino acids. CDR3 amino acids: CASSLAATSGRRTQYF. The CDR3 DNA follows: TGTGCCAGCAGCTTGGCCGCGACTAGCGGGAGGCGGACCCAGTACTTC. Variable domain in full (rest from reference TRBV5-4 and TRBJ2-5): ETGVTQSPTHLIKTRGQQVTLRCSSQSGHNTVSWYQQALGQGPQFIFQYYREEENGRGNFPPRFSGLQFPNYSSELNVNALELDDSALYLCASSLAATSGRRTQYFGPGTRLLVL.

This chain links TRBV30 with TRBJ1-5; 8 nucleotides line up with TRBD1. CDR3 length: 13 amino acids. J lost 4 bases, V lost 2 bases, and 1 base had no gene match. Germline V lookup: CDR1 GTSNPN, CDR2 SVGIG (reference sequence). CDR3 residues: CAWSYRGNQPQHF. As DNA, the CDR3 is TGTGCCTGGAGTTACAGGGGGAATCAGCCCCAGCATTTT.

The rearrangement links TRBV10-3 to TRBJ2-7; D remains unclear. The germline V gene encodes CDR1 ENHRY and CDR2 SYGVKD. V was pared by 6 bases and J by 8 bases, with 11 bases between. The CDR3 runs to 11 residues. CDR3 region: CAIRGGQKQYF. CDR3 DNA sequence: TGTGCCATCAGGGGTGGGCAGAAGCAGTACTTC.

This clone was counted a few times. The genes are TRBV7-2 and TRBJ1-3; D ambiguous. Trimming pared 1 base from V and 2 bases from J, leaving 3 bases between. The CDR3 is made up of 13 amino acids. Germline CDR1 reads SGHTA; CDR2 reads FQGNSA. Here the CDR3 reads CASSLGAGNTIYF. For the CDR3, the DNA is TGTGCCAGCAGCTTAGGGGCTGGAAACACCATATATTTT.

This chain links TRBV13 with TRBJ2-6, with 7 nucleotides matching TRBD1. The length of the CDR3 is 16 residues. With V trimmed by 5 bases and J by 3 bases, 7 bases remained unmatched. Germline-derived CDR1 and CDR2 are PRHDT and FYEKMQ (reference sequence). The chain's CDR3 is CASSPRGRGGANVLTF. The CDR3 DNA is TGTGCCAGCAGCCCAAGGGGGCGCGGTGGGGCCAACGTCCTGACTTTC.

This CDR3 reads CASSPRTSGMGELFF. CDR3 nucleotides: TGTGCCAGCAGTCCGAGGACTAGCGGGATGGGGGAGCTGTTTTTT. The chain joins TRBV6-5 to TRBJ2-2; the match to TRBD2 covers 12 bases. The CDR3 is made up of 15 amino acids. Germline values: CDR1 MNHEY, CDR2 SVGAGI. J lost 8 bases, V lost 5 bases, and 6 bases had no gene match.

Turning to this clone: An end of the junction differs from the germline gene, which may be a read error. The chain is built from TRBV5-6 and TRBJ2-1; 9 nucleotides match TRBD1. Germline CDR1 reads SGHDT; CDR2 reads YYEEEE. The CDR3 loop spans 13 amino acids. The CDR3 DNA is TGTGCCAGCAGATTGGACAGGGGCAATGAGCAGTTCTTC. It encodes CASRLDRGNEQFF.

This clone turned up a few times. The chain couples TRBV30 to TRBJ2-1; 8 nucleotides match TRBD1. J gave up 4 bases and V 3 bases, and 11 bases lay outside the gene matches. The germline V gene has CDR1 GTSNPN and CDR2 SVGIG (reference sequence). This CDR3 has 16 residues. The CDR3 DNA reads TGTGCCTGGAGGGGCAGGACAGGGCGTTCTTACAATGAGCAGTTCTTC. This encodes CAWRGRTGRSYNEQFF.